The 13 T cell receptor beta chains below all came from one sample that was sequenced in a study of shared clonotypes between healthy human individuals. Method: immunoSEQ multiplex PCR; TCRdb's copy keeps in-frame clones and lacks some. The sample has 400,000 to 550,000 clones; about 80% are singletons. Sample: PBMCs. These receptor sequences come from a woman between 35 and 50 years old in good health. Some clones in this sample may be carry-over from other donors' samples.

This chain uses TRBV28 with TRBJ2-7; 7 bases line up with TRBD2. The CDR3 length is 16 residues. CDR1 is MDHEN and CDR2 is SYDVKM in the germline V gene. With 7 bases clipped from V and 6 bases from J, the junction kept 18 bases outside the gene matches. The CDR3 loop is CASTTQQGEGGSEQYF. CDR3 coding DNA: TGTGCCAGCACCACCCAACAAGGGGAGGGTGGGAGCGAGCAGTACTTC.

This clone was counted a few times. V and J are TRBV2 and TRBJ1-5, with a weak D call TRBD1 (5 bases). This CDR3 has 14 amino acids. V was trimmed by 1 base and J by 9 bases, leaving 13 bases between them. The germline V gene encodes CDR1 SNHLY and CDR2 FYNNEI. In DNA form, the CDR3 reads TGTGCCAGCAGTGAAGAAGCGGGGGGGACGCCCCAGCATTTT. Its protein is CASSEEAGGTPQHF.

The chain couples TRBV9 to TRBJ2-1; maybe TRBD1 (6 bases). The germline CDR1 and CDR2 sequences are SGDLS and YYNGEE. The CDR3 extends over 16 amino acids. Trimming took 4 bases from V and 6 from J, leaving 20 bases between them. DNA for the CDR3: TGTGCCAGCAGCCCCACGGGACAAGCGATGGGCAATGAGCAGTTCTTC. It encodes CASSPTGQAMGNEQFF.

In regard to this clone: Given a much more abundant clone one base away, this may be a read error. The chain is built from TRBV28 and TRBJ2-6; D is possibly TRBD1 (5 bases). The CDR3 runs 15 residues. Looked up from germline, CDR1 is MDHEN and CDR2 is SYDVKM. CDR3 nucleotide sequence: TGTGCCAGCAGTCCGGCCCTGTCTGGGGCCAACGTCCCGACTTTC. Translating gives CASSPALSGANVPTF.

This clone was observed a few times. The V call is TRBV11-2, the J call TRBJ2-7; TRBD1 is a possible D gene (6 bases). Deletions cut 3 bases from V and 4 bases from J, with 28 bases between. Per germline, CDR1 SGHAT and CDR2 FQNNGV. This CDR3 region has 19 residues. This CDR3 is CASSFSQMRQADVLYEQYF. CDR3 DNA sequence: TGTGCCAGCAGCTTTTCCCAAATGCGACAGGCGGACGTACTATACGAGCAGTACTTC.

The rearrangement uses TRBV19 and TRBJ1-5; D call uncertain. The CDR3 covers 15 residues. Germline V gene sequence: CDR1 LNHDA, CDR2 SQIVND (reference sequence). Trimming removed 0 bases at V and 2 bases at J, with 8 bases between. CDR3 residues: CASSIEESGNQPQHF. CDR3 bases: TGTGCCAGTAGTATAGAGGAAAGTGGCAATCAGCCCCAGCATTTT.

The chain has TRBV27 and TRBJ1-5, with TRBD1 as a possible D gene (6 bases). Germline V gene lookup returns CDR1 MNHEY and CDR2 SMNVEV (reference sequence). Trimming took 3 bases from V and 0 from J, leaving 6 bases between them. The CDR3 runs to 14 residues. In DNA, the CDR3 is TGTGCCAGCAGTTTGGGACATAGCAATCAGCCCCAGCATTTT. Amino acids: CASSLGHSNQPQHF.

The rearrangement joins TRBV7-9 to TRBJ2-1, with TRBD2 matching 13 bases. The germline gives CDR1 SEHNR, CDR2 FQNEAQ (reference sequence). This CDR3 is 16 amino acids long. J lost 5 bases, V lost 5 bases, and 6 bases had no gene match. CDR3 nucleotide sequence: TGTGCCAGCAGCGCACGACTAGCGGGAGGCAACAATGAGCAGTTCTTC. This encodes CASSARLAGGNNEQFF.

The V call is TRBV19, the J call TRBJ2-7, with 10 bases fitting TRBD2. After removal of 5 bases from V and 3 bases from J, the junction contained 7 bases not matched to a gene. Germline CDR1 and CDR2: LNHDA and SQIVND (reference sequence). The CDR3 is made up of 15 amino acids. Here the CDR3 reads CASSASGRAHYEQYF. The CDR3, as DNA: TGTGCCAGTAGTGCGAGCGGGAGGGCCCACTACGAGCAGTACTTC.

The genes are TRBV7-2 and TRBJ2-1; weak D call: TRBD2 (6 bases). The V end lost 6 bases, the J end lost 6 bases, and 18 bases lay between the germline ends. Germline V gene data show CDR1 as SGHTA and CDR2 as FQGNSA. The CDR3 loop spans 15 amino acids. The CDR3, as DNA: TGTGCCAGCAGTCCAATCGCGGGACTGGTCAATGAGCAGTTCTTC. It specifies CASSPIAGLVNEQFF.

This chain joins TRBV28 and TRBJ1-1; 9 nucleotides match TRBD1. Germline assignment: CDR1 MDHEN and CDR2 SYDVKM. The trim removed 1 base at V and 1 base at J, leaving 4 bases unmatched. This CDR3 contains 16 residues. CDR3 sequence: CASSLYPGQGNTEAFF. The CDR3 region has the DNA TGTGCCAGCAGTTTATACCCGGGACAGGGGAACACTGAAGCTTTCTTT. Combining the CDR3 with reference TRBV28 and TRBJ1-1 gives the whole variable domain DVKVTQSSRYLVKRTGEKVFLECVQDMDHENMFWYRQDPGLGLRLIYFSYDVKMKEKGDIPEGYSVSREKKERFSLILESASTNQTSMYLCASSLYPGQGNTEAFFGQGTRLTVV.

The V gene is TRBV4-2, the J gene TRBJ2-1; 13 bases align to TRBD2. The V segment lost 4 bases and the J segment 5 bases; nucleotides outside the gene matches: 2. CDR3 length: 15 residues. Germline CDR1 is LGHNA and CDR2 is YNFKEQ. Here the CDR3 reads CASSRGLAGDNEQFF. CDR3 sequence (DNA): TGTGCCAGCAGCCGAGGACTAGCGGGAGACAATGAGCAGTTCTTC.

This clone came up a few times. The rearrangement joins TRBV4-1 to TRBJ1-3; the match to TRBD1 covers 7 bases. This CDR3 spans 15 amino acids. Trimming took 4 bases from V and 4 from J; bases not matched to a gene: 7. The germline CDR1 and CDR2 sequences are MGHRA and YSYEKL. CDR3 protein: CASSPPGQSGNTIYF. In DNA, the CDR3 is TGCGCCAGCAGCCCCCCGGGACAGAGCGGAAACACCATATATTTT.